Sequencing of this TCR beta chain was carried out in a study of brain metastases from non-small cell lung cancer. Germline loops: CDR1 GTSNPN, CDR2 SVGIG (reference sequence). The ends were cut back, 8 bases at V and 5 bases at J, with 12 bases in the middle. The CDR3 has 11 amino acids. On this clone itself: Given a much more abundant clone one base away, this may be a read error.

TCRdb's copy holds only in-frame clones and misses some; the assay was immunoSEQ multiplex PCR. The data show thousands of clones, with around 84% seen just once and roughly a sixth held by the top ten. This sequence originates from a donor aged 40 or over with non-small cell lung cancer. Sequencing was done on a sample of tumor-adjacent normal tissue. This chain joins TRBV30 and TRBJ1-1; no definite D call. Here the CDR3 DNA reads TGTGCCGACTTTCGGGAGACTGAAGCTTTCTTT. This translates into CADFRETEAFF.